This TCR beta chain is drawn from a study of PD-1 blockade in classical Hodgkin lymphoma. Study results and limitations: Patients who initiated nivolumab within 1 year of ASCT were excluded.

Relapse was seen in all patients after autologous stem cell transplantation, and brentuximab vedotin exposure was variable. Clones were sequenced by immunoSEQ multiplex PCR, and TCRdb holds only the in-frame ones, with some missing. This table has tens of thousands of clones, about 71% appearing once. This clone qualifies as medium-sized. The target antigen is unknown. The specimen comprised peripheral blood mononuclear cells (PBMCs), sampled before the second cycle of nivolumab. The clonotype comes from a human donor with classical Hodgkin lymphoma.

The chain's CDR3 is CASSLGGEFSYNEQFF. DNA for the CDR3: TGCGCCAGCAGCTTAGGGGGGGAATTCTCCTACAATGAGCAGTTCTTC. This sequence joins TRBV5-1 and TRBJ2-1; the D gene is possibly TRBD2 (7 bases). V was trimmed by 2 bases and J by 0 bases, leaving 12 bases between them. Germline loops: CDR1 SGHRS, CDR2 YFSETQ. The CDR3 contains 16 residues.